These 19 T cell receptor beta chains came from one sample sequenced in a study of T cell repertoires in cytomegalovirus infection. Their specific antigens are unknown. Each CDR3 protein is one row after TCRdb ran MiXCR on the reads. The sample has roughly 920,000 distinct CDR3 sequences; around 31% are singletons. The material was cultured CD8+ T cells from PBMCs, obtained from culture after CMV antigen stimulation. These receptors originate from a human donor in good health (CMV status not recorded). Some clones in this sample may be carry-over from other donors' samples.

This clonotype was counted a few times. The CDR3 DNA is TGTGCCAGCAGCCAGAACCACGGACGGAGGAACACTGAAGCTTTCTTT. Translating gives CASSQNHGRRNTEAFF. This chain links TRBV28 with TRBJ1-1; no firm D call. The CDR3 spans 16 residues. Germline V gene lookup returns CDR1 MDHEN and CDR2 SYDVKM. Trimming pared 6 bases from V and 1 base from J, leaving 18 bases between.

The rearrangement links TRBV29-1 to TRBJ1-2; tentative D call: TRBD1 (5 bases). Between the trimmed V and J ends, which lost 1 base and 2 bases, there was a span of 14 bases. Germline CDR1 and CDR2: SQVTM and ANQGSEA. This CDR3 comprises 15 residues. CDR3: CSVEVSVGGNYGYTF. CDR3 nucleotide sequence: TGCAGCGTTGAAGTTTCTGTCGGGGGAAACTATGGCTACACCTTC.

This rearrangement joins TRBV7-4 to TRBJ1-2; possibly TRBD1 for D (5 bases). The CDR3 has 10 amino acids. V was clipped by 10 bases and J by 6 bases, with 9 bases between them. Germline V CDR1 and CDR2: SGHVT, SQSDAQ. This chain's CDR3 is CAITRDGYTF. The CDR3 nucleotides are TGTGCCATCACCAGGGATGGCTACACCTTC. Complete variable domain (other parts from reference TRBV7-4 and TRBJ1-2): GAGVSQSPRYKVAKRGRDVALRCDSISGHVTLYWYRQTLGQGSEVLTYSQSDAQRDKSGRPSGRFSAERPERSVSTLKIQRTEQGDSAVYLCAITRDGYTFGSGTRLTVV.

This clonotype was observed a few times. This rearrangement joins TRBV4-1 to TRBJ2-1; TRBD2 might be the D (5 bases). The germline V gene encodes CDR1 MGHRA and CDR2 YSYEKL. The CDR3 has 14 amino acids. The V and J ends lost 0 bases and 8 bases respectively, with 11 bases between them. In nucleotides, the CDR3 is TGCGCCAGCAGCCAAGATCTGGCGCGGGATGAGCAGTTCTTC. This encodes CASSQDLARDEQFF.

V usage is TRBV7-6 and J usage is TRBJ2-3; tentative D call: TRBD1 (5 bases). CDR1 is SGHVS, CDR2 FNYEAQ, per germline. V dropped 7 bases and J dropped 3 bases, with 17 bases sitting between them. The length of the CDR3 is 15 residues. The CDR3 nucleotides are TGTGCCAGCATACCAGGGATCGCCCTTACAGATACGCAGTATTTT. It codes for CASIPGIALTDTQYF. The full variable domain, completed using reference TRBV7-6 and TRBJ2-3, is GAGVSQSPRYKVTKRGQDVALRCDPISGHVSLYWYRQALGQGPEFLTYFNYEAQQDKSGLPNDRFSAERPEGSISTLTIQRTEQRDSAMYRCASIPGIALTDTQYFGPGTRLTVL.

The chain has TRBV28 and TRBJ2-3; 10 bases match TRBD2. Unmatched junction bases numbered 5, after V lost 5 bases and J lost 6 bases. This CDR3 is built from 14 residues. Germline values: CDR1 MDHEN, CDR2 SYDVKM. The CDR3 nucleotides are TGTGCCAGCAGTATTAGGACTAGCGGTGATACGCAGTATTTT. Translated: CASSIRTSGDTQYF. The variable domain in full, completed from reference TRBV28 and TRBJ2-3, reads DVKVTQSSRYLVKRTGEKVFLECVQDMDHENMFWYRQDPGLGLRLIYFSYDVKMKEKGDIPEGYSVSREKKERFSLILESASTNQTSMYLCASSIRTSGDTQYFGPGTRLTVL.

This clonotype was counted between two and nine times. The genes are TRBV29-1 and TRBJ2-7; TRBD1 matches 10 bases. This CDR3 contains 13 residues. With V trimmed by 4 bases and J by 3 bases, 3 bases remained unmatched. Germline V CDR1 and CDR2: SQVTM, ANQGSEA. The chain's CDR3 is CSVVGQGNYEQYF. In nucleotides, the CDR3 is TGCAGCGTTGTGGGACAGGGGAACTACGAGCAGTACTTC.

The rearrangement uses TRBV2 and TRBJ1-2, with TRBD1 matching over 9 bases. After removal of 8 bases from V and 7 bases from J, the junction contained 11 bases not matched to a gene. The CDR3 loop spans 14 amino acids. Per the germline V gene, CDR1 is SNHLY and CDR2 is FYNNEI. The CDR3 bases are TGTGCCAGCCCCTTAGGGACAGGGCGAGGTGGCTACACCTTC. Translated, it gives CASPLGTGRGGYTF.

In this sample, this clonotype turned up a few times. The rearrangement joins TRBV28 to TRBJ2-1; 7 bases are a match to TRBD1. This CDR3 contains 16 residues. Looked up from germline, CDR1 is MDHEN and CDR2 is SYDVKM. J gave up 4 bases and V 8 bases, and 14 bases lay outside the gene matches. Written as DNA, the CDR3 is TGTGCCAGCTCGGGAAGCCGGGACAGATTATACAATGAGCAGTTCTTC. The encoded protein is CASSGSRDRLYNEQFF.

A remark on this clonotype: This may stem from a read error, because a much larger clone lies one nucleotide away. The V call is TRBV7-6, the J call TRBJ2-6; TRBD1 is a possible D gene (5 bases). Germline CDR1 and CDR2: SGHVS and FNYEAQ. The CDR3 has 15 amino acids. CDR3 DNA sequence: TGTGCCAGCAGCCCCACCTTCACTGGGGCCAACATCCTGACTTTC. This translates into CASSPTFTGANILTF.

This clonotype was recorded a few times. The junction departs from germline at one end; a sequencing error may be responsible. J is TRBJ1-1 and V is TRBV19; possible D gene TRBD1, 6 bases. In germline, CDR1 is LNHDA, CDR2 SQIVND (reference sequence). CDR3 length equals 14 residues. The CDR3 DNA follows: TGTGCCAGTAGTATGGGACACACGAACACTGAGGCTTTCTTT. It codes for CASSMGHTNTEAFF.

The V gene is TRBV3-1, the J gene TRBJ1-5; tentative D call: TRBD1 (5 bases). The CDR3 has 16 amino acids. Trimming shortened V by 0 bases and J by 4 bases, and 13 bases separated the two germline ends. CDR1 is LGHDT, CDR2 YNNKEL, per germline (reference sequence). As DNA, the CDR3 is TGTGCCAGCAGCCAAGATCTCCAGGGCCGTAATCAGCCCCAGCATTTT. Its translation is CASSQDLQGRNQPQHF.

This sequence joins TRBV5-1 and TRBJ1-2; tentatively, D is TRBD1 (6 bases). Looked up from germline, CDR1 is SGHRS and CDR2 is YFSETQ. The length of the CDR3 is 15 residues. Trimming cost V 0 bases and J 5 bases, with 14 bases left between them. The CDR3 DNA sequence: TGCGCCAGCAGCTTGGAGGCAGGGGCGGAGTATGGCTACACCTTC. Translation gives CASSLEAGAEYGYTF.

Concerning this clonotype: The CDR3 carries no conserved terminal phenylalanine or tryptophan, so it likely arises from a read error. V is TRBV19 and J is TRBJ1-5; no clear D gene. This CDR3 comprises 13 residues. V gave up 3 bases and J gave up 8 bases, with 11 bases separating them. Germline V gives CDR1 LNHDA, CDR2 SQIVND (reference sequence). The CDR3 reads CASSMGGLEPQHS. The CDR3 bases are TGTGCCAGTAGTATGGGCGGATTGGAGCCCCAGCATTCT.

This clonotype occurred a few times. J is TRBJ2-7 and V is TRBV7-9, with D tentatively TRBD2 (6 bases). Trimming removed 6 bases at V and 0 bases at J, with 15 bases between. The CDR3 runs 15 residues. Germline CDR1 and CDR2: SEHNR and FQNEAQ (reference sequence). For the CDR3, the DNA is TGTGCCAGCAGTAGCGGCGGGAATCCCTCCTACGAGCAGTACTTC. This encodes CASSSGGNPSYEQYF.

The chain joins TRBV12-3 or TRBV12-4 to TRBJ2-1; 11 bases match TRBD1. The CDR3 loop spans 16 amino acids. J was trimmed by 5 bases and V by 6 bases; bases with no gene match: 9. The CDR3: CASSTFGQGAHNEQFF. In DNA, the CDR3 is TGTGCCAGCAGCACCTTTGGACAGGGGGCGCACAATGAGCAGTTCTTC.

The chain combines TRBV28 with TRBJ2-5; 8 bases line up with TRBD2. After removal of 2 bases from V and 4 bases from J, the junction contained 6 bases not matched to a gene. The CDR3 consists of 15 residues. Germline loops: CDR1 MDHEN, CDR2 SYDVKM. The CDR3: CASSLGAAGGETQYF. The CDR3 DNA sequence: TGTGCCAGCAGTTTAGGGGCGGCGGGGGGAGAGACCCAGTACTTC.

The chain employs TRBV4-2 and TRBJ2-2; 7 bases line up with TRBD2. The V gene's germline CDR1 is LGHNA and CDR2 YNFKEQ. The CDR3 totals 15 residues. V lost 1 base, J lost 5 bases, and 4 bases stayed unmatched. The CDR3 loop is CASSQGLARTGELFF. In DNA form, the CDR3 reads TGTGCCAGCAGCCAAGGACTAGCTCGGACCGGGGAGCTGTTTTTT.

This clonotype was seen a few times. The chain employs TRBV27 and TRBJ2-3; 7 nucleotides match TRBD2. The CDR3 is made up of 18 amino acids. The germline gives CDR1 MNHEY, CDR2 SMNVEV (reference sequence). The J segment lost 0 bases and the V segment lost 3 bases, leaving 12 bases of the junction unmatched. The CDR3 here is CASSFTASGIFSTDTQYF. The CDR3 DNA reads TGTGCCAGCAGTTTTACGGCTAGCGGAATCTTTAGCACAGATACGCAGTATTTT.